What follows are 19 T cell receptor beta chains derived from one specimen sequenced in a study of control samples from healthy donors and cancer patients. Libraries were prepared by immunoSEQ multiplex PCR; TCRdb keeps only in-frame clonotypes and omits some of them. The sample has around 77,000 clones; around 92% are singletons. Material for sequencing was blood. These receptors all stem from a woman aged 55-70 years in good health.

In its sample, this clone was seen once. The genes are TRBV6-6 and TRBJ2-2; D call uncertain. Deletions cut 4 bases from V and 6 bases from J, with 3 bases between. This CDR3 region has 11 residues. Germline CDR1 is MNHNY and CDR2 is SVGAGI (reference sequence). The CDR3: CASSWSGELFF. Written as DNA, the CDR3 is TGTGCCAGCAGTTGGTCCGGGGAGCTGTTTTTT.

The CDR3 DNA follows: TGTGCCAGCAGCTTCAAGACTAGCGGGAGAAAGGGGACAGATACGCAGTATTTT. Its translation: CASSFKTSGRKGTDTQYF. The chain has TRBV5-6 and TRBJ2-3; 12 bases are shared with TRBD2. The CDR3 covers 18 residues. Trimming took 2 bases from V and 3 from J; bases not matched to a gene: 10. Looked up from germline, CDR1 is SGHDT and CDR2 is YYEEEE.

J is TRBJ1-2 and V is TRBV10-3, with D possibly TRBD1 on 5 matching bases. There are 13 residues in the CDR3. V was clipped by 0 bases and J by 8 bases, with 10 bases between them. Germline values: CDR1 ENHRY, CDR2 SYGVKD. The CDR3 reads CAISESWGSGYTF. CDR3 nucleotides: TGTGCCATCAGTGAGTCGTGGGGCTCAGGCTACACCTTC.

This clone was detected once. The chain uses TRBV6-5 and TRBJ1-5; TRBD1 agrees at 8 bases. The CDR3 is 15 amino acids. In germline, CDR1 is MNHEY, CDR2 SVGAGI. Trimming removed 5 bases from V and 4 bases from J; junction bases left unmatched: 7. The CDR3 region has the DNA TGTGCCAGCAGTCGGCGGACAGGGTCTAATCAGCCCCAGCATTTT. Amino acids: CASSRRTGSNQPQHF.

The rearrangement links TRBV24-1 to TRBJ2-5; the D gene is possibly TRBD1 (5 bases). The CDR3 sequence is 12 residues long. Germline-derived CDR1 and CDR2 are KGHDR and SFDVKD. V was shortened by 6 bases and J by 5 bases, with 9 bases between the two germline ends. CDR3 loop: CATSTQGETQYF. The CDR3 DNA sequence: TGTGCCACCAGTACGCAGGGCGAGACCCAGTACTTC.

The genes are TRBV7-2 and TRBJ2-2; D unclear. V shed 3 bases and J shed 4 bases, with 9 bases lying between them. From germline, CDR1 is SGHTA and CDR2 FQGNSA. The CDR3 consists of 14 residues. The CDR3 loop reads CASSFTSGTGELFF. The CDR3 nucleotides read TGTGCCAGCAGCTTCACCAGTGGCACCGGGGAGCTGTTTTTT.

J is TRBJ1-2 and V is TRBV27; D unresolved. Trimming shortened V by 0 bases and J by 3 bases, and 8 bases separated the two germline ends. Germline CDR1 is MNHEY and CDR2 is SMNVEV (reference sequence). CDR3 length: 14 residues. CDR3 coding DNA: TGTGCCAGCAGTTTATCTCAGGTTGACTATGGCTACACCTTC. This translates into CASSLSQVDYGYTF.

V gene TRBV7-2 combines with J gene TRBJ2-1, with D possibly being TRBD2 (5 bases). The CDR3 extends over 14 amino acids. Trimming pared 0 bases from V and 7 bases from J, leaving 10 bases between. Germline loops: CDR1 SGHTA, CDR2 FQGNSA. CDR3 bases: TGTGCCAGCAGCTTAGCGGGAGTAATAAATGAGCAGTTCTTC. Encoded protein: CASSLAGVINEQFF.

This clone was seen a single time. Compared with germline, one end of the junction differs, possibly owing to a read error. The CDR3 nucleotides are TGTGCTAGCAGCTTAGCGGAGGGGAACACCGGGGAGCTGTTTTTT. This encodes CASSLAEGNTGELFF. This chain links TRBV7-7 with TRBJ2-2, with a possible D match to TRBD2 (6 bases). The germline CDR1 and CDR2 sequences are SSHAT and FNYEAQ (reference sequence). This CDR3 has 15 residues.

V gene TRBV18 combines with J gene TRBJ2-1; 9 nucleotides agree with TRBD1. V trimming: 1 base; J trimming: 3 bases; junction bases outside the gene matches: 7. Germline CDR1 KGHSH, CDR2 LQKENI. This CDR3 has 17 amino acids. In DNA, the CDR3 is TGTGCCAGCTCACCACTCCGTACAGGGGGCATCTACAATGAGCAGTTCTTC. Translation gives CASSPLRTGGIYNEQFF.

The chain carries TRBV5-1 and TRBJ2-1, with 7 bases matching TRBD2. Trimming cost V 6 bases and J 2 bases; bases outside gene matches: 8. This CDR3 contains 15 residues. Per the germline V gene, CDR1 is SGHRS and CDR2 is YFSETQ. The CDR3 DNA reads TGCGCCAGCAAGGCTAGGGAGGGTCCCTACAATGAGCAGTTCTTC. Protein product: CASKAREGPYNEQFF.

The chain carries TRBV6-5 and TRBJ1-5; 7 bases are shared with TRBD1. Losses at the gene ends were 6 bases for V and 3 bases for J; bases not matched to a gene: 8. Germline CDR1 is MNHEY and CDR2 is SVGAGI. This CDR3 has 15 residues. The CDR3 reads CASRGMTGFNQPQHF. CDR3 sequence (DNA): TGTGCCAGCAGGGGAATGACAGGGTTCAATCAGCCCCAGCATTTT.

This sequence joins TRBV11-2 and TRBJ2-1; D unclear. V lost 1 base and J lost 6, with 7 bases in between. Germline V CDR1 and CDR2: SGHAT, FQNNGV. The CDR3 loop spans 13 amino acids. The CDR3 loop is CASSLVYGNEQFF. The DNA for the CDR3 is TGTGCCAGCAGCTTAGTTTATGGCAATGAGCAGTTCTTC.

V gene TRBV3-1 (or the pseudogene TRBV3-2) combines with J gene TRBJ2-1, with TRBD2 identical over 11 bases. The V segment lost 8 bases and the J segment 1 base; nucleotides outside the gene matches: 7. Germline loops: CDR1 LGHDT, CDR2 YNNKEL (reference sequence). CDR3 length: 16 amino acids. The CDR3 DNA reads as TGTGCCAGCTCAGATTTAGCGGGAGGGTCCTACAATGAGCAGTTCTTC. It encodes CASSDLAGGSYNEQFF.

V gene TRBV9 combines with J gene TRBJ1-1; D is uncertain. V lost 4 bases and J 2 bases, leaving 15 bases between the germline ends. Looked up from germline, CDR1 is SGDLS and CDR2 is YYNGEE. The CDR3 is 15 residues long. CDR3 amino acids: CASSPRAMSNTEAFF. Written as DNA, the CDR3 is TGTGCCAGCAGCCCCCGAGCGATGTCAAACACTGAAGCTTTCTTT.

This clone was counted a single time. This rearrangement joins TRBV28 to TRBJ2-7, with TRBD2 as a possible D gene (5 bases). The germline CDR1 and CDR2 sequences are MDHEN and SYDVKM. The length of the CDR3 is 15 residues. V shed 5 bases and J shed 2 bases, with 16 bases lying between them. The CDR3 DNA sequence: TGTGCCAGCAGTCTAAGATGGGGAGTTGCCTACGAGCAGTACTTC. Protein sequence: CASSLRWGVAYEQYF.

The rearrangement uses TRBV28 and TRBJ2-2; 7 bases map to TRBD1. Germline lookup yields CDR1 MDHEN and CDR2 SYDVKM. The V gene end was trimmed by 4 bases and the J gene end by 3 bases; junction bases not matched to a gene: 8. CDR3 length equals 16 residues. The CDR3 nucleotides are TGTGCCAGCAGTTCTCAACAGGGGCAGTACACCGGGGAGCTGTTTTTT. Translation gives CASSSQQGQYTGELFF.

This clone has a single count. The chain combines TRBV15 with TRBJ1-2, with D perhaps matching TRBD1 (5 bases). This CDR3 comprises 16 residues. Trimming left V 0 bases short and J 4 bases short, with 15 bases between. Germline V gives CDR1 LNHNV, CDR2 YYDKDF (reference sequence). CDR3 protein: CATSRDRDGFLYGYTF. For the CDR3, the DNA is TGTGCCACCAGCAGAGATCGGGACGGATTTCTCTATGGCTACACCTTC. The whole variable domain, remainder taken from reference TRBV15 and TRBJ1-2, is DAMVIQNPRYQVTQFGKPVTLSCSQTLNHNVMYWYQQKSSQAPKLLFHYYDKDFNNEADTPDNFQSRRPNTSFCFLDIRSPGLGDTAMYLCATSRDRDGFLYGYTFGSGTRLTVV.

This clone was counted a single time. The genes are TRBV12-3 or TRBV12-4 and TRBJ2-1; 9 bases align to TRBD1. V shed 5 bases and J 8 bases; nucleotides not matched to a gene: 4. This CDR3 comprises 13 residues. Here the CDR3 reads CASSRGDRDEQFF. In DNA, the CDR3 is TGTGCCAGCAGTCGGGGGGACAGGGATGAGCAGTTCTTC.